This TCR beta chain is from a study of cytomegalovirus exposure and HLA in healthy donors (dated by TCRdb to about 2017). Regarding the research as a whole: In an earlier analysis of approximately 500 of the donors, roughly 300 Gb of sequence data and 90 million to 130 million unique TCR beta sequences from roughly 200 million T cells were reported. Donor age, sex, ethnicity and CMV serostatus were compiled alongside the repertoire data. Genome-wide SNP genotypes for about three fifths of the roughly 700 donors were used in a later genetic analysis, which treated that subset as a discovery cohort. The genetic ancestry cluster associated with self-reported Caucasian donors included approximately 85% of the approximately 410 genotyped donors. An earlier analysis of around 580 of the donors used high-throughput TCR beta sequencing to judge whether each TCR beta V gene segment behaved as functional or pseudogenic. The number of donors typed differed by locus, with about 629-630 for A, B, C, DRB1 and DQB1, 522 for DQA1, 606 for DPA1, and around 460 for DPB1. The study combined high-throughput TCR immunosequencing, statistical association of individual TCRs with disease status, and machine learning to predict cytomegalovirus infection status. Roughly 300 gigabases of sequencing data and around 90 million unique TCR sequences made up an early release that covered approximately 650 HLA-typed donors. The later analysis used no new phenotypic data to find candidate immune exposures, relying instead on TCR beta sequences and their occurrence across donors. The study was designed to test whether signatures of past pathogen exposure could be identified by cataloging public T cell receptors. Roughly 5 DR-DQ haplotypes were handled as single units for association and clustering, since linkage in the cohort was strong. All discovery cohort repertoires had been generated on a single sequencing platform. A later analysis re-analyzed previously published TCR beta repertoires from hundreds of donors and added high-resolution HLA genotyping to study TCR occurrence patterns. Class I and class II HLA loci were covered by the typing at four-digit resolution. In addition to the first cohort of 666 subjects, a separate validation cohort of 120 different subjects was used. Across around 400 genotyped donors of the cohort, an average of about 240,000 unique TCR beta nucleotide sequences per donor were sequenced, and 15% to 20% of those sequences were non-productive. The T cell repertoires of roughly 660 subjects were profiled by immunosequencing and related to cytomegalovirus serostatus.

General study outcomes and caveats: In a later analysis, TCR association rates were found to vary across HLA loci, with the most associated TCRs seen for DRB1 alleles and the fewest for HLA-C alleles. In a later genetic analysis, fewer N-insertions in productive TCRs were reported among donors in an Asian-associated ancestry cluster than the roughly 670-donor mean. Cytomegalovirus status was reported to be diagnosed by the classifier with high specificity and sensitivity in both the original and validation cohorts. While some public TCRs were present in many individuals, most TCR sequences turned up only very rarely across donors. Some IMGT-functional V segments, including TRBV6-2 and TRBV6-3, could not be distinguished by the 87-base-pair reads and were therefore excluded. Sequencing depth was assumed to be roughly uniform across donors in the presence/absence analyses, though that assumption may not hold. The authors suggested that the approach could potentially be generalized to other disease states and immunological phenotypes. An earlier analysis of approximately 540 of the donors showed that most TCR beta V segments appeared in productive rearrangements either about 87% or about 30% of the time, which broadly matched IMGT annotations. Because HLA typing was missing for some donors at each locus, association tests included only the typed subset. Because counts were too low, around 17 rarely observed V segments, including chromosome 9 orphons, were left out of the earlier analysis of a few hundred of the donors. A later analysis found that most CMV-associated TCR beta chains appeared HLA-restricted, with HLA associations seemingly driven largely by CMV exposure. According to a later analysis, parvovirus B19, influenza, CMV and Epstein-Barr virus appeared linked to several top co-occurrence clusters. A total of about 150 TCR beta chains were listed by the study as associated with cytomegalovirus. When HLA alleles, especially DR and DQ, strongly co-occurred, attributing TCR associations to individual alleles was difficult. Linkage disequilibrium might explain the correlated functional status among segregating V segments, but an unknown experimental factor could not be excluded. CMV serostatus was the only immune exposure information available for the cohort. This cohort had only TCR beta chains sequenced, and the lack of alpha or paired-chain data limited which features could be detected. In a later analysis, over 15,000 TCR beta sequences were associated with specific HLA alleles at a false discovery rate of 0.05. A cluster of highly shared sequence variants was judged likely to represent a technical artifact of the sequencing pipeline. A later analysis found that HLA-associated TCR beta chains were more clonally expanded and had lower generation probabilities than equally common non-associated chains. In a later genetic analysis, a missense DCLRE1C variant was associated with V-gene and J-gene trimming of TCR beta chains, and the association was replicated in an independent cohort. Three of the identified cytomegalovirus-associated TCR beta chains were confirmed in vitro to be specific for cytomegalovirus antigens. A further reported finding was that TCR beta sequences accurately predicted the HLA-A and HLA-B alleles for most subjects in the first cohort.

Receptor libraries were prepared by the immunoSEQ multiplex PCR assay. For the multiplex PCR, a mixture combining 60 forward primers for TCR Vbeta segments and 13 reverse primers for TCR Jbeta segments was used. A multiplex PCR assay on genomic DNA amplified the CDR3 region of rearranged TCR beta genes. Amplified TCR beta libraries were sequenced as 87-base-pair reads on the Illumina HiSeq System. The source study handled its data this way. A later analysis counted tens of millions of unique TCR beta chains across the 600 to 850 repertoires, and around 12 million of these chains were shared by at least two donors. Raw reads were error-corrected and collapsed into unique sequences by a nearest-neighbor algorithm in which closely related sequences were merged to remove PCR and sequencing errors. V, D and J gene segments were assigned by aligning CDR3 sequences to IMGT reference sequences. Each retained sequence needed at least a six-nucleotide match to both a V gene segment and a J gene segment. Rearrangements were called productive when the CDR3 lacked stop codons and stayed in frame with V and J; all others were non-productive. Following IMGT convention, CDR3 was defined as the stretch from the second conserved V-encoded cysteine up to the conserved J-encoded phenylalanine. In an earlier analysis of some 550 of the donors, sequences lacking an unambiguous match to a single V gene segment were excluded. In an earlier analysis of a few hundred of the donors, V segments were called functional above 56.7% productive rearrangements and were called segregating when the between-donor standard deviation exceeded 5%. A statistical classification framework was built for diagnosing cytomegalovirus status from the catalog of TCR beta chain sequences. A later analysis assigned V and J genes by comparing TCR nucleotide sequences with IMGT/GENE-DB human TR gene sequences. A later analysis assigned CDR3 sequences and most-parsimonious VDJ recombination scenarios with the TCRdist pipeline. A later analysis defined each TCR beta chain by its CDR3 amino acid sequence plus V-gene family, and excluded reads lacking a unique V-gene family. In a later analysis, 450 to 600 highly shared, low-generation-probability nucleotide sequences were removed to address suspected cross-contamination and a sequencing artifact. For each public chain, a later analysis derived a clonal expansion index from normalized ranks of inferred template counts within each repertoire. In a later analysis, generation probabilities were computed using a VDJ recombination model fitted to out-of-frame rearrangements, and the results were checked against IGoR. A later analysis scored TCR-TCR, TCR-HLA and TCR-CMV co-occurrence with hypergeometric tests, applying a repertoire-size bias correction to TCR pairs. A later analysis estimated false discovery rates by permuting HLA or CMV assignments 20 times. In a later analysis, co-occurring TCRs were grouped using DBSCAN, with TCRdist sequence similarity added in when clustering inside HLA-allele-positive subsets. Co-occurrence clustering excluded repertoires with fewer than 30,000 or more than 120,000 public chains, plus five with anomalous nucleotide sharing. In TCRdb, the immuneACCESS table is reduced to in-frame sequences with V and J assigned. These tables do not hold every clone; where another copy was compared, an unresolved V gene accounts for under half, and the others remain unexplained. V and J calls and clone size are given by that table; D and trimming were obtained from the DNA. The sample records 100,000 or so clones, 76% of which are singletons. The ten largest clones represent about 7.5% of the sample.

Notes on this clone: What this receptor recognizes is not known. Base-call qualities are not available, and no considerably larger clone is one nucleotide away.

The cohort was made up of around 720 healthy bone marrow donors. All cohort members were sampled while nominally healthy, although unrecorded immune exposures were likely present. The donor tested CMV seropositive and was one of the 289 seropositive cohort members. Every donor gave a peripheral blood sample, and the peripheral blood mononuclear cells from that sample were used for TCR beta sequencing. Genomic DNA was extracted from the blood cell samples with the Qiagen DNeasy Blood Extraction Kit. The germline V and J ends show losses of 4 bases and 7 bases respectively, and no gene match explains 10 bases of the junction. Measured from the cysteine to the phenylalanine, the CDR3 is 17 residues long. CDR3 DNA only is kept here, 51 bases in frame from base 1. Per the germline V gene (reference sequence), MNHEY is the CDR1 and SMNVEV is the CDR2.

The TCR sequence derives from a man in his forties or fifties in good health and CMV-seropositive. The V and J segments used are TRBV27 and TRBJ2-1; TRBD2 aligns with 13 central bases. Sequencing used PBMCs. The CDR3 region has the sequence CASSSRLAGGPGNEQFF. The DNA sequence is TGTGCCAGCAGTTCCAGACTAGCGGGAGGCCCAGGGAATGAGCAGTTCTTC.